What follows is one T cell receptor beta chain and its context. This entry belongs to a study of patients and donors after allogeneic stem cell transplantation. A single record per CDR3 protein comes from TCRdb applying MiXCR to the RT-PCR reads. The sample has tens of thousands of distinct CDR3 sequences; less than 30% are singletons. Trimming cost V 2 bases and J 4 bases; bases outside gene matches: 8. This CDR3 comprises 15 residues. Germline V CDR1 and CDR2: GTSNPN, SVGIG (reference sequence). This chain joins TRBV30 and TRBJ2-1, with TRBD2 matching 7 bases. The origin of this receptor is a human donor who was either an allogeneic HSCT recipient or a stem cell or donor lymphocyte infusion donor (not recorded which). It is not recorded whose cells these are; they may come from a transplant donor. Sequenced sample: blood, either unsorted or a sorted T cell fraction (not recorded which). The CDR3 DNA reads as TGTGCCTGGAGTCCCGGGACTACTGAGTACAATGAGCAGTTCTTC. This translates into CAWSPGTTEYNEQFF.